Included here is one T cell receptor beta chain sequence, with context. A junction boundary mismatches the germline segment, possibly from a read error. The CDR3 covers 17 residues. Germline CDR1 and CDR2: GTSNPN and SVGIG (reference sequence). This sample was included in a study of blood T cells in healthy people across ages. Primed by a sample-barcoded 5' primer and a J-beta primer mix, a second PCR proceeded for 7 to 11 cycles. TCRdb reprocessed the 5' RACE reads via MiXCR and lists one record per CDR3 protein. In the table there are roughly 1.6 million distinct CDR3 sequences, about 31% of which are singletons.

The TCR comes from a woman in her 30s in good health. The chain uses TRBV30 and TRBJ2-6, with D possibly matching TRBD2 (5 bases). Sequenced sample: blood. CDR3 sequence (DNA): TGTGCCTGGAGTGCGGGGTTCTCCCTCTCTGAGGCCAACGTCCTGACTTTC. Amino acid sequence: CAWSAGFSLSEANVLTF. Full variable domain (outside the CDR3, taken from reference TRBV30 and TRBJ2-6): SQTIHQWPATLVQPVGSPLSLECTVEGTSNPNLYWYRQAAGRGLQLLFYSVGIGQISSEVPQNLSASRPQDRQFILSSKKLLLSDSGFYLCAWSAGFSLSEANVLTFGAGSRLTVL.